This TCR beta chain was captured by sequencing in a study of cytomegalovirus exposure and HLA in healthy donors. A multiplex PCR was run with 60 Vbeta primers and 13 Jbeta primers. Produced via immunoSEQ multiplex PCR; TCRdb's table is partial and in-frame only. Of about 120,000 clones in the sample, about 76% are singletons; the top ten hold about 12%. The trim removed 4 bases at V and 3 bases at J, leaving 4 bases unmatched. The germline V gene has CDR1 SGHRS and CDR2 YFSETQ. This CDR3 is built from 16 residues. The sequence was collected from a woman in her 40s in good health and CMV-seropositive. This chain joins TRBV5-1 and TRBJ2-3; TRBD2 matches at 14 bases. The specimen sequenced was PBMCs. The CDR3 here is CASSPTSGGVTDTQYF. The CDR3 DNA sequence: TGCGCCAGCAGCCCGACTAGCGGGGGGGTAACAGATACGCAGTATTTT.